Sequencing of this TCR beta chain was carried out in a study of CXCR3-negative and CXCR3-positive naive CD8 T cells (dated by TCRdb to the late 2010s). Looking at the study overall: In total, 130 million to 150 million TRB reads were obtained, or roughly 1.5 +/- 0.3 million reads per library. Diversity and physicochemical repertoire analyses covered roughly ten donors pooled from two independent experiments. Naive subsets from about five donors and memory cells from 3 donors were included in the TRBV-TRBJ cluster analysis.

Each CD8+ T cell subset was flow-sorted in triplicate, and 300,000 or so cells per subset were placed directly into RLT lysis buffer. Naive CD8+ T cells were defined stringently as CD45RO-CCR7+CD27+CD95- to exclude memory contaminants. Peripheral blood mononuclear cells were isolated from buffy coats using standard density gradient centrifugation. A FACSAria III was used to flow-sort naive CD8+ T cells into CXCR3-negative and CXCR3-positive populations. Total RNA was extracted from sorted cells with an RNeasy Mini Kit. Concerning this clonotype itself: Its antigen is currently not known.

The CDR3 runs 13 residues from the cysteine to the phenylalanine. The record lacks a DNA sequence. For CDR1 and CDR2, the germline V gene lists MGHRA and YSYEKL. The data were produced on a NextSeq 550. The Human TCR Profiling Kit (MiLaboratory) was used to make UMI-labeled 5' RACE TRB cDNA libraries. The full amount of extracted RNA was used for cDNA synthesis, and the full amount of resulting cDNA was used for PCR amplification. Libraries were prepared in parallel with an identical number of PCR cycles. On the study's bioinformatics: With a requirement of at least two reads per UMI, MIGEC and MiXCR extracted about 52,000 +/- 9,100 unique UMI-labeled TRB cDNA molecules per library. Each library averaged roughly 40,000 +/- 10,000 functional in-frame TRB CDR3 nucleotide clonotypes without stop codons. After each sample was downsampled to 5000 UMI-labeled TRB molecules, VDJtools was used to calculate diversity metrics such as normalized Shannon-Wiener and Chao1. VDJtools was used to calculate clonotype-size-weighted physicochemical properties of the central five CDR3 residues, namely interaction energy, strength, volume and Kidera factor 4. The reads were reprocessed in TCRdb, with one entry per CDR3 protein sequence and no accompanying DNA. TCRdb, not the authors, supplied the V and J calls. The record for this sample contains about 92,000 distinct CDR3 sequences. The top ten clones comprise 1.5% to 2% of the sample.

The research as a whole found: Similar TRBV-TRBJ usage was shown by naive CXCR3-negative and CXCR3-positive cells from the same donor, whereas distinct patterns were shown by memory cells. Both naive subsets had comparably high repertoire diversity, while memory CD8+ T cells had much lower repertoire diversity. Compared with CXCR3-negative naive cells, CXCR3-positive naive cells had TRB CDR3s with higher hydrophobicity (lower Kidera factor 4), lower energy, and higher strength and volume indices. Freshly isolated PBMCs were used for most assays because CXCR3 expression partially decreased after cryopreservation. Because surface CD5, which has been linked to self-reactivity in mice, was comparable between naive subsets, TCR interaction strength was also inferred from TRB CDR3 physicochemical properties.

Recombination connected TRBV4-1 to TRBJ2-5. What was sequenced was naive CXCR3- CD8+ T cells from blood. Sample cell subset or site, as interpreted from the label and publication: CD45RO-CCR7+CD27+CD95- naive CD8+ T cells lacking CXCR3 (TNR3-). This sequence was found in a human donor in good health. Some clones in this sample may be carry-over from other donors' samples. The CDR3 reads as follows: CASSQVIQETQYF.